The present T cell receptor beta chain was sequenced within a study of tumor T cells in aggressive B-cell lymphoma. Germline CDR1 LNHDA, CDR2 SQIVND (reference sequence). V was clipped by 7 bases and J by 9 bases; unmatched bases: 9. This CDR3 has 14 amino acids. Clones were sequenced by immunoSEQ multiplex PCR, and TCRdb holds only the in-frame ones, with some missing. The repertoire holds 6,000 to 9,000 clones, under 85% seen once, with about 5% in the top ten. Sequenced material: tumor tissue. This TCR was sampled from an adult with diffuse large B cell lymphoma. This chain uses TRBV19 with TRBJ1-6; TRBD1 aligns across 7 bases. The CDR3 DNA sequence: TGTGCCAGTACCTTGACAGGGCGACGTTCACCCCTCCACTTT. Its protein product is CASTLTGRRSPLHF.